A single sample is the source of the 27 T cell receptor beta chains below, sequenced in a study of blood T cell repertoires in COVID-19. Sequenced by immunoSEQ multiplex PCR; TCRdb stores in-frame clones only, minus some. This table has about 300,000 clones, 85% to 90% appearing once. The specimen sequenced was peripheral blood. These receptor sequences come from a woman aged 25-40 years with COVID-19, enrolled during active disease.

The rearrangement uses TRBV5-4 and TRBJ1-1; 7 bases agree with TRBD1. Germline assignment: CDR1 SGHNT and CDR2 YYREEE (reference sequence). With 0 bases clipped from V and 1 base from J, the junction kept 3 bases outside the gene matches. The CDR3 spans 15 residues. CDR3 coding DNA: TGTGCCAGCAGCTTGGCCCCAGGGGGGAACACTGAAGCTTTCTTT. Its translation is CASSLAPGGNTEAFF.

CDR3 region: CASSPRNTEAFF. The CDR3 DNA reads TGTGCCAGCTCCCCGAGAAACACTGAAGCTTTCTTT. The rearrangement joins TRBV18 to TRBJ1-1; unclear D gene. The CDR3 sequence is 12 residues long. CDR1 is KGHSH and CDR2 is LQKENI in the germline V gene. V shed 6 bases and J shed 2 bases, with 7 bases lying between them.

The V gene is TRBV11-3, the J gene TRBJ2-5; 10 bases are shared with TRBD2. V gave up 4 bases and J gave up 1 base; unmatched junction bases: 9. CDR1 and CDR2 from the germline V gene are SGHNT and YENEEA. The CDR3 sequence is 17 residues long. In DNA form, the CDR3 reads TGTGCCAGCAGCTCCGCATGGACTAGCGGCTTCCAAGAGACCCAGTACTTC. Amino acid sequence: CASSSAWTSGFQETQYF.

The CDR3 spells CASSQDRGYYGYTF. DNA of the CDR3: TGTGCCAGCAGCCAAGACAGGGGTTACTATGGCTACACCTTC. This chain links TRBV3-1 (or the pseudogene TRBV3-2) with TRBJ1-2; maybe TRBD1 (6 bases). Trimming cost V 0 bases and J 3 bases, with 8 bases left between them. The CDR3 spans 14 residues. Germline V gene lookup returns CDR1 LGHDT and CDR2 YNNKEL (reference sequence).

The chain recombines TRBV7-6 with TRBJ1-4, with no clear D. The CDR3 has 15 amino acids. V lost 2 bases and J lost 0, with 7 bases in between. In germline, CDR1 is SGHVS, CDR2 FNYEAQ. The CDR3 loop reads CASSLQIATNEKLFF. The CDR3, as DNA: TGTGCCAGCAGCTTACAGATTGCAACTAATGAAAAACTGTTTTTT.

J is TRBJ1-4 and V is TRBV5-6; D gene unclear. The germline V gene has CDR1 SGHDT and CDR2 YYEEEE. The CDR3 runs 15 residues. Trimming pared 2 bases from V and 7 bases from J, leaving 15 bases between. Here the CDR3 reads CASSLGGGVGEKLFF. DNA of the CDR3: TGTGCCAGCAGCTTAGGAGGTGGTGTAGGTGAAAAACTGTTTTTT.

The V and J genes are TRBV6-5 and TRBJ2-7; 8 bases fit TRBD1. The trim removed 4 bases at V and 4 bases at J, leaving 6 bases unmatched. CDR3 length: 14 residues. Germline assignment: CDR1 MNHEY and CDR2 SVGAGI. As DNA, the CDR3 is TGTGCCAGCAGTTTTCGGACAGGGCGGTACGAGCAGTACGTC. It encodes CASSFRTGRYEQYV.

The chain combines TRBV5-8 with TRBJ1-6; 11 bases fit TRBD1. J lost 6 bases, V lost 2 bases, and 4 bases had no gene match. CDR1 SGHTS and CDR2 YDEGEE come from the germline V gene. The length of the CDR3 is 16 residues. The CDR3 DNA reads as TGTGCCAGCAGCTTAGGACAGGGGGCGCCTAATTCACCCCTCCACTTT. This gives the protein CASSLGQGAPNSPLHF.

The chain is built from TRBV10-3 and TRBJ1-1; possible D gene TRBD1, 6 bases. The CDR3 totals 14 residues. Germline loops: CDR1 ENHRY, CDR2 SYGVKD. Trimming took off 7 bases at V and 5 bases at J, with 17 bases between the two ends. CDR3 loop: CAITRDILGTEAFF. CDR3 bases: TGTGCCATCACTAGGGACATTCTGGGGACTGAAGCTTTCTTT.

The chain uses TRBV28 and TRBJ1-3; D is possibly TRBD1 (6 bases). Per germline, CDR1 MDHEN and CDR2 SYDVKM. The CDR3 has 16 amino acids. V dropped 5 bases and J dropped 0 bases, with 14 bases sitting between them. This CDR3 reads CASSPGGHYSGNTIYF. CDR3 nucleotides: TGTGCCAGCAGTCCTGGGGGACACTACTCTGGAAACACCATATATTTT. The entire variable domain, with the rest obtained from reference TRBV28 and TRBJ1-3, is as follows: DVKVTQSSRYLVKRTGEKVFLECVQDMDHENMFWYRQDPGLGLRLIYFSYDVKMKEKGDIPEGYSVSREKKERFSLILESASTNQTSMYLCASSPGGHYSGNTIYFGEGSWLTVV.

This chain joins TRBV6-2 or TRBV6-3 and TRBJ1-1, with TRBD1 identical over 8 bases. With V trimmed by 2 bases and J by 8 bases, 10 bases remained unmatched. This CDR3 contains 15 residues. Looked up from germline, CDR1 is MNHEY and CDR2 is SVGEGT. CDR3 bases: TGTGCCAGCAGTTACCCAACACCAGGGGGCGGAGAAGCTTTCTTT. Translated, it gives CASSYPTPGGGEAFF.

The genes are TRBV5-8 and TRBJ1-3; D is ambiguous. V shed 6 bases and J shed 4 bases, with 17 bases lying between them. Germline-derived CDR1 and CDR2 are SGHTS and YDEGEE. This CDR3 region has 15 residues. The DNA of the CDR3 is TGTGCCAGCAACGAAGGAGTCTCCCCCGGAAACACCATATATTTT. It specifies CASNEGVSPGNTIYF. Combining the CDR3 with reference TRBV5-8 and TRBJ1-3 gives the whole variable domain EAGVTQSPTHLIKTRGQQATLRCSPISGHTSVYWYQQALGLGLQFLLWYDEGEERNRGNFPPRFSGRQFPNYSSELNVNALELEDSALYLCASNEGVSPGNTIYFGEGSWLTVV.

The chain has TRBV27 and TRBJ1-2, with TRBD1 matching over 8 bases. The CDR3 has 13 residues. V lost 5 bases to trimming and J lost 4 bases; unmatched junction nucleotides: 3. The germline V gene has CDR1 MNHEY and CDR2 SMNVEV (reference sequence). The CDR3 region has the DNA TGTGCCAGCAGTCCCGGGACAGGCTATGGCTACACCTTC. Translated, it gives CASSPGTGYGYTF.

The rearrangement links TRBV27 to TRBJ1-2; D remains ambiguous. With 6 bases removed from V and 5 bases from J, the gap between germline ends came to 13 bases. This CDR3 is built from 13 residues. Germline V gives CDR1 MNHEY, CDR2 SMNVEV (reference sequence). The CDR3 region is CASSVTAGYGYTF. CDR3 in DNA: TGTGCCAGCAGCGTAACTGCAGGTTATGGCTACACCTTC.

This clone was recorded only once. The chain has TRBV3-1 (or the pseudogene TRBV3-2) and TRBJ1-1; 8 nucleotides agree with TRBD1. V gave up 3 bases and J gave up 11 bases; unmatched junction bases: 5. This CDR3 contains 12 residues. Germline CDR1 and CDR2: LGHDT and YNNKEL (reference sequence). The DNA of the CDR3 is TGTGCCAGCAGCCACCCGGACAGGGCGGCTTTCTTT. Amino acids: CASSHPDRAAFF.

The rearrangement links TRBV19 to TRBJ2-5; D is uncertain. V lost 1 base to trimming and J lost 2 bases, with 8 bases between them. From germline, CDR1 is LNHDA and CDR2 SQIVND (reference sequence). The CDR3 sequence is 14 residues long. CDR3 in amino acids: CASSIGAFQETQYF. The DNA for the CDR3 is TGTGCCAGTAGTATAGGGGCCTTTCAAGAGACCCAGTACTTC.

CDR3 DNA sequence: TGTGCCAGCAGTTTATCGGGGCAGGATTCGGGCCTAGGAAACACCATATATTTT. It yields the protein CASSLSGQDSGLGNTIYF. J is TRBJ1-3 and V is TRBV27, with D maybe TRBD1 (5 bases). The germline V and J ends were trimmed by 0 bases and 4 bases, with 19 bases remaining between them. There are 18 residues in the CDR3. Per the germline V gene, CDR1 is MNHEY and CDR2 is SMNVEV (reference sequence).

The chain uses TRBV5-1 and TRBJ1-1, with TRBD1 identical over 10 bases. Germline trimming cut 0 bases from V and 1 base from J; bases unmatched to any gene: 9. This CDR3 has 18 residues. Germline V gene lookup returns CDR1 SGHRS and CDR2 YFSETQ. The CDR3 DNA follows: TGCGCCAGCAGCTTGGCCCCTGGGACAGGGGTAGAGAACACTGAAGCTTTCTTT. This encodes CASSLAPGTGVENTEAFF.

This clone has a handful of counts. The CDR3 is CSVSGNTGELFF. CDR3 in DNA: TGCAGCGTTTCAGGGAACACCGGGGAGCTGTTTTTT. The V and J genes are TRBV29-1 and TRBJ2-2; no clear D. The CDR3 covers 12 residues. Per the germline V gene, CDR1 is SQVTM and CDR2 is ANQGSEA. V lost 5 bases, J lost 1 base, and 5 bases lay in between.

Worth noting for this clone: Other DNA sequences in the sample encode the same CDR3. V usage is TRBV5-1 and J usage is TRBJ1-3; D not resolved. The germline V and J ends were trimmed by 0 bases and 4 bases, with 8 bases remaining between them. CDR1 and CDR2 from the germline V gene are SGHRS and YFSETQ. The CDR3 runs to 14 residues. This chain's CDR3 is CASSLAGRGNTIYF. The CDR3 DNA is TGCGCCAGCAGCTTGGCTGGCAGAGGAAACACCATATATTTT. The full variable domain, with the rest looked up from reference TRBV5-1 and TRBJ1-3, is KAGVTQTPRYLIKTRGQQVTLSCSPISGHRSVSWYQQTPGQGLQFLFEYFSETQRNKGNFPGRFSGRQFSNSRSEMNVSTLELGDSALYLCASSLAGRGNTIYFGEGSWLTVV.

The gene calls are TRBV5-1 and TRBJ1-2; 10 bases align to TRBD1. The germline V gene has CDR1 SGHRS and CDR2 YFSETQ. This CDR3 spans 15 amino acids. V dropped 2 bases and J dropped 4; count of bases not matched to a gene: 5. The CDR3 DNA reads as TGCGCCAGCAGCTTCGGGGACAGGGGTAGCTATGGCTACACCTTC. Encoded protein: CASSFGDRGSYGYTF.

V gene TRBV30 combines with J gene TRBJ1-1; 8 nucleotides align to TRBD1. CDR3 length equals 13 residues. The V segment lost 3 bases and the J segment 10 bases; nucleotides outside the gene matches: 10. Germline values: CDR1 GTSNPN, CDR2 SVGIG (reference sequence). CDR3 coding DNA: TGTGCCTGGAGAGGAACCTCAGGGGGCGCAGCTTTCTTT. It yields the protein CAWRGTSGGAAFF.

This rearrangement joins TRBV6-9 to TRBJ1-2, with D perhaps TRBD1 (5 bases). The ends were cut back, 3 bases at V and 3 bases at J, with 11 bases in the middle. This CDR3 is 14 amino acids long. Germline values: CDR1 MNHGY, CDR2 SVAAGI. The DNA of the CDR3 is TGTGCCAGCAGTTACCGCAGGGCTTACTATGGCTACACCTTC. Translation: CASSYRRAYYGYTF.

This chain joins TRBV7-9 and TRBJ1-6, with TRBD1 matching over 7 bases. The CDR3 covers 16 residues. The V gene end was trimmed by 7 bases and the J gene end by 0 bases; junction bases not matched to a gene: 6. Germline V gene data show CDR1 as SEHNR and CDR2 as FQNEAQ (reference sequence). This CDR3 reads CASNRGSSSYNSPLHF. In nucleotides, the CDR3 is TGTGCCAGCAACAGGGGCTCGAGCTCCTATAATTCACCCCTCCACTTT.

This clone was found once. This chain links TRBV11-3 with TRBJ1-2, with 10 bases that match TRBD1. Unmatched junction bases numbered 4, after V lost 5 bases and J lost 4 bases. Germline loops: CDR1 SGHNT, CDR2 YENEEA. The CDR3 is made up of 14 amino acids. DNA for the CDR3: TGTGCCAGCAGCAGCCGGGACAGGGGCTATGGCTACACCTTC. This translates into CASSSRDRGYGYTF.

J is TRBJ1-1 and V is TRBV5-4; D is unclear. The germline gives CDR1 SGHNT, CDR2 YYREEE (reference sequence). Trimming removed 4 bases at V and 1 base at J, with 8 bases between. The CDR3 consists of 13 residues. The CDR3 region has the DNA TGTGCCAGCAGCCCTCCGTCGAACACTGAAGCTTTCTTT. Translated: CASSPPSNTEAFF.

The V call is TRBV27, the J call TRBJ2-7; D might be TRBD1 (6 bases). V lost 7 bases to trimming and J lost 0 bases, with 28 bases between them. The CDR3 spans 19 residues. Germline loops: CDR1 MNHEY, CDR2 SMNVEV (reference sequence). CDR3 protein: CASNTGRTVRPISSYEQYV. The CDR3 nucleotides are TGTGCCAGCAACACCGGCAGGACAGTCCGACCAATTAGCTCCTACGAGCAGTACGTC.